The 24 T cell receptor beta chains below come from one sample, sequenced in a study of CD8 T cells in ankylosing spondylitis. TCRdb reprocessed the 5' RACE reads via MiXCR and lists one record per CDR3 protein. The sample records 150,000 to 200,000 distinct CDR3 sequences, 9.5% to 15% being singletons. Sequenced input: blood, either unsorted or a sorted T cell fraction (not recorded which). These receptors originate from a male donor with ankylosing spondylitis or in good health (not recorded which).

CDR3 coding DNA: TGTGCCATCAGGGATTCAGCCTACGAGCAGTACTTC. This translates into CAIRDSAYEQYF. V gene TRBV10-3 combines with J gene TRBJ2-7; D unresolved. Trimming pared 6 bases from V and 2 bases from J, leaving 8 bases between. Germline CDR1 is ENHRY and CDR2 is SYGVKD. The CDR3 covers 12 residues.

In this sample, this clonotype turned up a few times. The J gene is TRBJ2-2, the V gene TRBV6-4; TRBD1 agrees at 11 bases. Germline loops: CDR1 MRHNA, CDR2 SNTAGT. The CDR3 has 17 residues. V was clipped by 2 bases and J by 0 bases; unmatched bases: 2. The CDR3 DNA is TGTGCCAGCAGTGACGGGGGACAGGGGGCGAACACCGGGGAGCTGTTTTTT. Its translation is CASSDGGQGANTGELFF.

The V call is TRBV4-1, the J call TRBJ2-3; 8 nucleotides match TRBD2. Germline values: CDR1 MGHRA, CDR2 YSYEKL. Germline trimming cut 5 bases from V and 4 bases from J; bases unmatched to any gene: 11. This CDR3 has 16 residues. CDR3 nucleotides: TGCGCCAGCAGCTCCCGGGAGGGGAGGGGCCCAGATACGCAGTATTTT. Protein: CASSSREGRGPDTQYF.

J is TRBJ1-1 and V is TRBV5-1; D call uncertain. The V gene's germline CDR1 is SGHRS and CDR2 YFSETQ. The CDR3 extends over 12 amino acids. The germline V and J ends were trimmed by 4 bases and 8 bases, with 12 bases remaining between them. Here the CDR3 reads CASSRSVWEAFF. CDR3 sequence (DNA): TGCGCCAGCAGCAGAAGCGTATGGGAAGCTTTCTTT.

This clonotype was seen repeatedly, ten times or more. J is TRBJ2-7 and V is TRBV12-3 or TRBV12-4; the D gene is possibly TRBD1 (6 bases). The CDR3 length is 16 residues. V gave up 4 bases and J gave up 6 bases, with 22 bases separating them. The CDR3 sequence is CASSYGSRGSGGEQYF. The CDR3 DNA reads TGTGCCAGCAGTTACGGAAGCAGGGGTTCGGGTGGCGAGCAGTACTTC.

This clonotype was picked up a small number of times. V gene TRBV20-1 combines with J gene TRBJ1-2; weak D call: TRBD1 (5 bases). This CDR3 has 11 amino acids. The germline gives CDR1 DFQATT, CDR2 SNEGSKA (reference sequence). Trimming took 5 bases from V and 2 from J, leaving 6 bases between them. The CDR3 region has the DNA TGCAGTGCTCGACAGAACTATGGCTACACCTTC. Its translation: CSARQNYGYTF.

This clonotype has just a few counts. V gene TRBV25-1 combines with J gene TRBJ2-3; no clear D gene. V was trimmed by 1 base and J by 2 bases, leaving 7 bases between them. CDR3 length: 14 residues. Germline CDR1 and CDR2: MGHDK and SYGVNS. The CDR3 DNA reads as TGTGCCAGCAGTGAATTAGGGATCACAGATACGCAGTATTTT. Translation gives CASSELGITDTQYF.

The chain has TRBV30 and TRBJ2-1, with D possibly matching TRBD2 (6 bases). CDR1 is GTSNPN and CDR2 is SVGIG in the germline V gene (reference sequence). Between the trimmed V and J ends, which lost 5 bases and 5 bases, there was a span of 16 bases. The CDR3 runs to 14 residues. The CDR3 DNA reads TGTGCCTGGGGGGGAGTGGGGGGAGACAATGAGCAGTTCTTC. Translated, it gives CAWGGVGGDNEQFF.

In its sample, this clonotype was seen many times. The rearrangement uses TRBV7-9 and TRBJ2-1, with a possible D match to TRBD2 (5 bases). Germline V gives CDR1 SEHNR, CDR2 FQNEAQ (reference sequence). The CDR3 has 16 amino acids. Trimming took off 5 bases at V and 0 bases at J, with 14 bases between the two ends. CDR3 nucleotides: TGTGCCAGCAGCGGATTAGCGCCCAGCTCCTACAATGAGCAGTTCTTC. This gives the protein CASSGLAPSSYNEQFF.

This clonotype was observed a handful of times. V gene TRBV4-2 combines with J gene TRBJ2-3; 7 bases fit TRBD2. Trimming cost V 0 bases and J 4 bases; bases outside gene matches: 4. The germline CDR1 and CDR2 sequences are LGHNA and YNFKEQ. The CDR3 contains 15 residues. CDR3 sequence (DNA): TGTGCCAGCAGCCAAGATCAGGGAGGGGCAGATACGCAGTATTTT. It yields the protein CASSQDQGGADTQYF.

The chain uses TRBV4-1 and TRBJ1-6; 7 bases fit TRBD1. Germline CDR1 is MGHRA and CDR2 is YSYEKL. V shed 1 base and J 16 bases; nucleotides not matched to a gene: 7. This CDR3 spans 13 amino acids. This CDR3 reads CASSQVPGTDLHF. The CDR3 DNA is TGCGCCAGCAGCCAAGTCCCCGGGACAGATCTCCACTTT.

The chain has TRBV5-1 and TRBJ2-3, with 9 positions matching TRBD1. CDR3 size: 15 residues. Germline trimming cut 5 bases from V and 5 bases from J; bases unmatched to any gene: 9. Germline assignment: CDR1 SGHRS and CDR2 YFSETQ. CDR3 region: CASRPVGQGIDTQYF. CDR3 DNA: TGCGCCAGCAGACCTGTAGGACAGGGGATAGATACGCAGTATTTT.

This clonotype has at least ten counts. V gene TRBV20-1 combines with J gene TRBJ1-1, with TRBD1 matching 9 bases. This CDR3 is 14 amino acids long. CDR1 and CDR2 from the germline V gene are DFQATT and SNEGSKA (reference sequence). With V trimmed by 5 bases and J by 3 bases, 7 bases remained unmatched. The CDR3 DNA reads TGCAGTGCTGGATCCGGGACAGGGCACACTGAAGCTTTCTTT. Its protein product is CSAGSGTGHTEAFF.

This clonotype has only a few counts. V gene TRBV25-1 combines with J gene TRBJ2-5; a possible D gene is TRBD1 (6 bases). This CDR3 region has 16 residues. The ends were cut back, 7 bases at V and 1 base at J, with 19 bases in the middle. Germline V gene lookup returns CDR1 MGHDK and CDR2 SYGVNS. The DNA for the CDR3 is TGTGCCAGCATAAGCAACAGGGCGCGCCCCCAAGAGACCCAGTACTTC. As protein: CASISNRARPQETQYF.

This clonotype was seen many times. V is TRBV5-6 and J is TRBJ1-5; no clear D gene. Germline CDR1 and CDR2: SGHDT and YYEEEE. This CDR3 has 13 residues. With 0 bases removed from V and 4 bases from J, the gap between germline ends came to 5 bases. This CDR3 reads CASSLAGNQPQHF. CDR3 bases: TGTGCCAGCAGCTTGGCCGGGAATCAGCCCCAGCATTTT.

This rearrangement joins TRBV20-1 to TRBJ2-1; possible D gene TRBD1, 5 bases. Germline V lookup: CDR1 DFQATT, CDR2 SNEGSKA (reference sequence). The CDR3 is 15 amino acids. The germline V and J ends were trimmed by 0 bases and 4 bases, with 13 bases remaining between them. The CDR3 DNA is TGCAGTGCTAGAGAAGGCAGGGCAACGTACAATGAGCAGTTCTTC. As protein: CSAREGRATYNEQFF.

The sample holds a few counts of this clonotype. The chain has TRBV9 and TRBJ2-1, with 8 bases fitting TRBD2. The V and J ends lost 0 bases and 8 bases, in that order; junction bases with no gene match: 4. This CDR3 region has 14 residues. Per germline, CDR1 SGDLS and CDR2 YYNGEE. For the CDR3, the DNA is TGTGCCAGCAGCGTAGCGGGAGGGGCCGATGAGCAGTTCTTC. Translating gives CASSVAGGADEQFF.

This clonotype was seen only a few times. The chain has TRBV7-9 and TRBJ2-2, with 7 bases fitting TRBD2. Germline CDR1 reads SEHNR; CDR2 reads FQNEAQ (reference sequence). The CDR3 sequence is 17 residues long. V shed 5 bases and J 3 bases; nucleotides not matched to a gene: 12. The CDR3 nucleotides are TGTGCCAGCAGCCTCCCCTCTCGTGGGAGGGACACCGGGGAGCTGTTTTTT. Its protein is CASSLPSRGRDTGELFF.

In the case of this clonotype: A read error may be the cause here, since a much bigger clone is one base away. Here the CDR3 reads CACSYTRSHEQFF. The CDR3 region has the DNA TGTGCCTGCAGCTATACTCGGTCCCATGAGCAGTTCTTC. This chain joins TRBV13 and TRBJ2-1; D is ambiguous. Germline V gives CDR1 PRHDT, CDR2 FYEKMQ (reference sequence). The CDR3 is 13 amino acids. Full variable domain (rest looked up from reference TRBV13 and TRBJ2-1): AAGVIQSPRHLIKEKRETATLKCYPIPRHDTVYWYQQGPGQDPQFLISFYEKMQSDKGSIPDRFSAQQFSDYHSELNMSSLELGDSALYFCACSYTRSHEQFFGPGTRLTVL.

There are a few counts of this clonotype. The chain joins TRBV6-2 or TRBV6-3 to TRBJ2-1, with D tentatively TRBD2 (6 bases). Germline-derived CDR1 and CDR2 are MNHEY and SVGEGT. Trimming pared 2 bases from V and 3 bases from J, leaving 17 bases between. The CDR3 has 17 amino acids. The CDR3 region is CASSYHLRDSLYNEQFF. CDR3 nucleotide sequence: TGTGCCAGCAGTTACCACCTCCGGGACTCGCTCTACAATGAGCAGTTCTTC.

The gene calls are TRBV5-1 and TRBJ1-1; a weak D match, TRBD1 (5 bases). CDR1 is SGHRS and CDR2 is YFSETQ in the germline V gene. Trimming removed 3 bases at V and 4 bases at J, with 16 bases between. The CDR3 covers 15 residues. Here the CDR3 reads CASSWDPGTGTEAFF. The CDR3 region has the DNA TGCGCCAGCAGCTGGGACCCAGGGACGGGCACTGAAGCTTTCTTT.

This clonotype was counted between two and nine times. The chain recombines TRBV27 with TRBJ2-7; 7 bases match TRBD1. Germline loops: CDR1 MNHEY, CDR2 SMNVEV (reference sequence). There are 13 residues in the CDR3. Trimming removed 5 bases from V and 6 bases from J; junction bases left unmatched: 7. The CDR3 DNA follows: TGTGCCAGCAGTCAGACAGGGAGCTCCGAGCAGTACTTC. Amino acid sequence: CASSQTGSSEQYF.

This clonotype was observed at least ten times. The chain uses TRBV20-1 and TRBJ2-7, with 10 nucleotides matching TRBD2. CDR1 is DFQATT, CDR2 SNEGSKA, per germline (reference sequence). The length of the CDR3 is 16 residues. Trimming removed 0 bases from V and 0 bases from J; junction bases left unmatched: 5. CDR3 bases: TGCAGTGCTAGAGACGGGGGGACTAGCGACTCCTACGAGCAGTACTTC. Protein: CSARDGGTSDSYEQYF.

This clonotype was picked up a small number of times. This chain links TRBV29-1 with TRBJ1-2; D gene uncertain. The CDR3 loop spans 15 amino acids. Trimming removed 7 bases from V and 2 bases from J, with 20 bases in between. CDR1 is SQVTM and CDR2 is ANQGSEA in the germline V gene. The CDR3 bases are TGCAGCGACCTCGGGAGGAGGGATACCAACTATGGCTACACCTTC. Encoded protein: CSDLGRRDTNYGYTF.